These T cell receptor beta chains were read from a single sample in a study of shared clonotypes between healthy human individuals. Assay used: immunoSEQ multiplex PCR; TCRdb lists only in-frame clones, some missing. The sample includes more than 600,000 clones, about 91% of them seen just once. Sequenced material: naive CD8+ T cells sorted from blood. These receptors were obtained from a man younger than 45 in good health. Each CDR3 is given with its conserved first and last residue. Fields, in order: V gene, CDR3 length, D gene, clone size, J gene, CDR3 DNA, CDR3 protein. A D gene is named only where the DNA matches it firmly. Part of the rows lack a size; the others show once, few, many or a class for expanded clones.

TRBV6-5	16	TRBD1	.	TRBJ2-1	TGTGCCAGCAGTTACTCGACAGGGCACCCTTTCAATGAGCAGTTCTTC	CASSYSTGHPFNEQFF
TRBV11-2	14	TRBD1	.	TRBJ2-7	TGTGCCAGCAGCTTAGAAACAGGGGACTACGAGCAGTACTTC	CASSLETGDYEQYF
TRBV7-3	15	.	.	TRBJ2-1	TGTGCCAGCAGCTTAAAGGGGGGGTCCTACAATGAGCAGTTCTTC	CASSLKGGSYNEQFF
TRBV9	9	.	.	TRBJ2-7	TGTGCCAGCGGATACGAGCAGTACTTC	CASGYEQYF
TRBV4-1	14	.	once	TRBJ2-3	TGCGCCAGCAGCCCTTGGACCACAGGCGATACGCAGTATTTT	CASSPWTTGDTQYF
TRBV7-9	13	.	.	TRBJ1-4	TGTGCCAGCAGCTTGCTAGGGGATGAAAAACTGTTTTTT	CASSLLGDEKLFF
TRBV19	13	.	.	TRBJ2-7	TGTGCCAGTAGTACGGGACCCACCTACGAGCAGTACTTC	CASSTGPTYEQYF
TRBV27	15	.	.	TRBJ2-7	TGTGCCAGCAGTTTGAGACTCCCTAGCTCCTACGAGCAGTACTTC	CASSLRLPSSYEQYF
TRBV6-6	12	.	.	TRBJ2-1	TGTGCCAGCAGTTACTCGATCAATGAGCAGTTCTTC	CASSYSINEQFF
TRBV4-1	15	TRBD1	once	TRBJ2-7	TGCGCCAGCAGCCAAATTTCCGACAGGGACGACGAGCAGTACTTC	CASSQISDRDDEQYF
TRBV29-1	12	.	.	TRBJ2-1	TGCAGCGTTTCAGCGTTATACAATGAGCAGTTCTTC	CSVSALYNEQFF
TRBV7-6	15	TRBD2	.	TRBJ2-7	TGTGCCAGCAGCTTAACGACTAGCGGGAGCTACGAGCAGTACTTC	CASSLTTSGSYEQYF
TRBV4-1	17	.	.	TRBJ2-2	TGCGCCAGCAGCCAAGAAGGGCTTTGGGACGTGACCGGGGAGCTGTTTTTT	CASSQEGLWDVTGELFF
TRBV7-9	12	.	once	TRBJ2-1	TGTGCCAGCAGCAACCCGAGAGACCTTAAGTTCTTC	CASSNPRDLKFF
TRBV6-5	15	.	.	TRBJ1-2	TGTGCCAGCAGTTACTCGTTATACGACGACTATGGCTACACCTTC	CASSYSLYDDYGYTF
TRBV25-1	13	.	once	TRBJ2-7	TGTGCCAGCAGTGCCAGGGGACGCTACGAGCAGTACTTC	CASSARGRYEQYF
TRBV25-1	11	.	.	TRBJ1-1	TGTGCCACAGCAGCTGGCCAGAGAGCTTTCTTT	CATAAGQRAFF
TRBV9	13	TRBD1	.	TRBJ2-7	TGTGCCAGCAGCCTCCGGACAGGGAACGAGCAGTACTTC	CASSLRTGNEQYF
TRBV11-3	15	TRBD1	.	TRBJ2-7	TGTGCCAGCAGCCCAGACAGGGGGCTACTCCACGAGCAGTACTTC	CASSPDRGLLHEQYF
TRBV4-1	14	.	.	TRBJ1-4	TGCGCCAGCAGCCAGATAGGGGTAGGGGACAAACTGTTTTTT	CASSQIGVGDKLFF
TRBV2	14	TRBD1	few	TRBJ2-3	TGTGCCAGCAGCCAGGGACAGGGGACAGATACGCAGTATTTT	CASSQGQGTDTQYF
TRBV2	15	TRBD2	.	TRBJ2-1	TGTGCCAGCAGTTTAGCGGGAGTAGGGGGGAATGAGCAGTTCTTC	CASSLAGVGGNEQFF
TRBV4-1	14	TRBD1	.	TRBJ1-1	TGCGCCAGCAGCCAGGGGACAGCAGACACTGAAGCTTTCTTT	CASSQGTADTEAFF
TRBV6-4	13	TRBD2	.	TRBJ2-7	TGTGCCAGCAGTGACTCCGCCGGGGGGGAGCAGTACTTC	CASSDSAGGEQYF
TRBV7-9	12	.	.	TRBJ2-2	TGTGCCAGCAGTTACGTTTCCGGGGAGCTGTTTTTT	CASSYVSGELFF
TRBV28	15	.	once	TRBJ1-1	TGTGCCAGCAGTCTACTCGAAAGTTTATCAGTTGAAGCTTTCTTT	CASSLLESLSVEAFF
TRBV25-1	13	.	.	TRBJ2-5	TGTGCCAGCAGTGTCGGGACTGGAGAGACCCAGTACTTC	CASSVGTGETQYF
TRBV28	15	TRBD1	.	TRBJ1-1	TGTGCCAGCAGTTTATCCGGGACAGGAAACACTGAAGCTTTCTTT	CASSLSGTGNTEAFF
TRBV21-1	17	.	.	TRBJ1-5	TGTGCCAGCAGCAAAGGGGGACCGGAGGTTAGCAATCAGCCCCAGCATTTT	CASSKGGPEVSNQPQHF
TRBV7-6	15	.	.	TRBJ2-6	TGTGCCAGCAGCTACAGGGCCAATGGGGCCAACGTCCTGACTTTC	CASSYRANGANVLTF
TRBV11-2	15	.	.	TRBJ2-7	TGTGCCAGCAGCCCCGGGAGAGCCCCCACCTACGAGCAGTACTTC	CASSPGRAPTYEQYF
TRBV7-7	14	.	.	TRBJ2-1	TGTGCTAGCAGCTTAGCGCCAGGGGCCAATGAGCAGTTCTTC	CASSLAPGANEQFF
TRBV15	18	.	.	TRBJ2-1	TGTGCCACCAGCAGAGATTGGACAGAGTCGCGATTATACAATGAGCAGTTCTTC	CATSRDWTESRLYNEQFF
TRBV5-1	17	.	.	TRBJ2-5	TGCGCCAGCAGCTTGGGCCGGGACACCAGGTACCAAGAGACCCAGTACTTC	CASSLGRDTRYQETQYF
TRBV18	15	TRBD1	.	TRBJ1-1	TGTGCCAGCTCATCGACAGGGAGCACCGGTGGTGAAGCTTTCTTT	CASSSTGSTGGEAFF
TRBV19	15	.	.	TRBJ2-1	TGTGCCAGTAGTATAGGACAGAGCTCCTACAATGAGCAGTTCTTC	CASSIGQSSYNEQFF
TRBV27	11	.	.	TRBJ2-7	TGTGCCAGCAGTATTGGGGGCGAGCAGTACTTC	CASSIGGEQYF
TRBV2	15	TRBD2	.	TRBJ2-1	TGTGCCACAAGCAGGTCGGCGGGAGTGGGCAATGAGCAGTTCTTC	CATSRSAGVGNEQFF